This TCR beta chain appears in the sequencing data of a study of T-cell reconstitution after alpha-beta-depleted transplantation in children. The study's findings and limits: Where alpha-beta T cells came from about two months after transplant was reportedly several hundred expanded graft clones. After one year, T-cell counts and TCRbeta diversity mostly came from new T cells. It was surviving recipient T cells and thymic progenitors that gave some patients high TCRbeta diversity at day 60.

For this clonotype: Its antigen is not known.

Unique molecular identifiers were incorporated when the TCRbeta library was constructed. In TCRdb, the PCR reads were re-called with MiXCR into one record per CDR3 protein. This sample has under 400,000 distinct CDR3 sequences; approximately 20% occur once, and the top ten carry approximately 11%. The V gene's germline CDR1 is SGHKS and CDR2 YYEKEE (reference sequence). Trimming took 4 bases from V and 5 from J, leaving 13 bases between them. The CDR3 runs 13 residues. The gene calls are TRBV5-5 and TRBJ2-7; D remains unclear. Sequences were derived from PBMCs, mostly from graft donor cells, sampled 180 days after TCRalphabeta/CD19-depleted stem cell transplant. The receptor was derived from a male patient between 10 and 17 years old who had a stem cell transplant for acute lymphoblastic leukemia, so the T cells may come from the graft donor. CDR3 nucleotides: TGTGCCAGCAGCGTGCGGCCTGTAGACGAGCAGTACTTC. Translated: CASSVRPVDEQYF.